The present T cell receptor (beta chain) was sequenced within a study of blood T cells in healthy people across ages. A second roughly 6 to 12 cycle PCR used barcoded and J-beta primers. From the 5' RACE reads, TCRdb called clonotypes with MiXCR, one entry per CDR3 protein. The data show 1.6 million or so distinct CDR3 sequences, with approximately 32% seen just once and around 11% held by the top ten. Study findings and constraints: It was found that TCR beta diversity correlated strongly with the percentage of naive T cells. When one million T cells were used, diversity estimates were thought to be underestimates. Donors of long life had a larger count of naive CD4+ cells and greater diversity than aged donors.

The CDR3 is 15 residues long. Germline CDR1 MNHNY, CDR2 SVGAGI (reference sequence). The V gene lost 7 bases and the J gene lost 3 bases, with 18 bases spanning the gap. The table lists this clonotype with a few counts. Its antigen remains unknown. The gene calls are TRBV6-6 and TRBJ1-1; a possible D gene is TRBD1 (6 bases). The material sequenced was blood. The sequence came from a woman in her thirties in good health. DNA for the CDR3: TGTGCCAGCATTCGGGGGGCTAGGTCGGACACTGAAGCTTTCTTT. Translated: CASIRGARSDTEAFF.